Reported below is one T cell receptor beta chain. These data originate in a study of T cell changes during pregnancy in multiple sclerosis. The data were produced by immunoSEQ multiplex PCR, yet TCRdb's version contains in-frame clones alone and is incomplete. The sample lists over 35,000 clones; roughly 87% were seen once. Germline CDR1 and CDR2: SGHVS and FQNEAQ. V was pared by 5 bases and J by 5 bases, with 10 bases between. CDR3 size: 13 residues. The chain recombines TRBV7-8 with TRBJ2-1; perhaps TRBD1 as D (5 bases). This specimen was CD4+ T cells from peripheral blood mononuclear cells, taken after pregnancy. The receptor was derived from a female donor with multiple sclerosis, enrolled in a pregnancy study. The CDR3 loop reads CASSPGRDNEQFF. DNA of the CDR3: TGTGCCAGCAGCCCTGGCAGGGACAATGAGCAGTTCTTC.